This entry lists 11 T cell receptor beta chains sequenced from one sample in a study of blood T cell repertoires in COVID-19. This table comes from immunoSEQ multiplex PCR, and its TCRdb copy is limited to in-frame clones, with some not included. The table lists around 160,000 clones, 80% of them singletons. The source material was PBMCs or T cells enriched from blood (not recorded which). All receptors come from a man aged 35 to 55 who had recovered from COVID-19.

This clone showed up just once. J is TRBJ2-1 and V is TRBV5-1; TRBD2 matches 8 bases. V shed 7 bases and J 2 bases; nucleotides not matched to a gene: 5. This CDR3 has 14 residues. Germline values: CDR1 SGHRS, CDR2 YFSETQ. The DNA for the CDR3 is TGCGCCAGCCCCCCGGGGGGGACCTACAATGAGCAGTTCTTC. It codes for CASPPGGTYNEQFF.

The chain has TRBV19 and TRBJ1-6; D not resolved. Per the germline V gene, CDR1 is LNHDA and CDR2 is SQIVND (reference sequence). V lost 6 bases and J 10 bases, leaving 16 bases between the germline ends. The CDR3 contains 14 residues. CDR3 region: CASRTTVPSSPLHF. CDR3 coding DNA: TGTGCCAGTAGAACTACGGTTCCTAGCTCACCCCTCCACTTT.

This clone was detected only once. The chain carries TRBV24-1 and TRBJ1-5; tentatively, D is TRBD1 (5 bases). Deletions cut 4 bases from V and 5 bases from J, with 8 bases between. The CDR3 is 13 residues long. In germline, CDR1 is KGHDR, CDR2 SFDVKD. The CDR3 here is CATSDLTDQPQHF. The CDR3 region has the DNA TGTGCCACCAGTGACTTGACAGATCAGCCCCAGCATTTT.

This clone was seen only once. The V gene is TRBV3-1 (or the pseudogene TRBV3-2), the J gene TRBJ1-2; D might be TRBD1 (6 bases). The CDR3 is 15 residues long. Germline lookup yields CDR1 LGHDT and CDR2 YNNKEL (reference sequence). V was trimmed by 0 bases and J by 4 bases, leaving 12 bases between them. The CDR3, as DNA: TGTGCCAGCAGCCAAGATAGGGCAGGGGCCTATGGCTACACCTTC. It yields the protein CASSQDRAGAYGYTF.

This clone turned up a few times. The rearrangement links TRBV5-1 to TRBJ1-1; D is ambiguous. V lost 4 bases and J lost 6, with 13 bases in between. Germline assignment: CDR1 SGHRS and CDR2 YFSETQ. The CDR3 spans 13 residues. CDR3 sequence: CASSDTDNPEAFF. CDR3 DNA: TGCGCCAGCAGCGACACAGATAACCCTGAAGCTTTCTTT.

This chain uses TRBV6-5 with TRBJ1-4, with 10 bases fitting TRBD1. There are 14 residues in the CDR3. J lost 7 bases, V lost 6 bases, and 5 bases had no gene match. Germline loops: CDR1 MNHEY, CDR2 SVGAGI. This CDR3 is CASRQTGGGEKLFF. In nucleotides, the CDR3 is TGTGCCAGCAGGCAGACAGGGGGCGGTGAAAAACTGTTTTTT.

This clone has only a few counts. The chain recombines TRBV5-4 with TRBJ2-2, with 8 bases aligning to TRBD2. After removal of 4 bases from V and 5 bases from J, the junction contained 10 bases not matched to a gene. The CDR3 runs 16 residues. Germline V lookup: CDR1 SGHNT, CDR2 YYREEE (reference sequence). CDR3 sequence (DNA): TGTGCCAGCAGCCTTAACGCGGGGGGAAGAACCGGGGAGCTGTTTTTT. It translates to CASSLNAGGRTGELFF.

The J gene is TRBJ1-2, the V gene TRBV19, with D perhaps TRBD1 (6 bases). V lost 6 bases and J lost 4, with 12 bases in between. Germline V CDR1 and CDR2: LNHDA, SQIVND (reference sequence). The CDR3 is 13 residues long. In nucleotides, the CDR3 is TGTGCCAGTAGACTAGGGGGGGGCTATGGCTACACCTTC. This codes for CASRLGGGYGYTF. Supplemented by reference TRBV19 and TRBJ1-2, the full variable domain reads DGGITQSPKYLFRKEGQNVTLSCEQNLNHDAMYWYRQDPGQGLRLIYYSQIVNDFQKGDIAEGYSVSREKKESFPLTVTSAQKNPTAFYLCASRLGGGYGYTFGSGTRLTVV.

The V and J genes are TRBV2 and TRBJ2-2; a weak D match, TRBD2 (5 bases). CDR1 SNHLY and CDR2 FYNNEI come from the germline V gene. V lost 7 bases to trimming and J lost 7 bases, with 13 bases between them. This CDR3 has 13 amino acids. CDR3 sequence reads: CASTIRGDGELFF. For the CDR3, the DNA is TGTGCCAGCACTATACGGGGTGACGGGGAGCTGTTTTTT. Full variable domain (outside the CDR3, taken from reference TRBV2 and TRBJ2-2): EPEVTQTPSHQVTQMGQEVILRCVPISNHLYFYWYRQILGQKVEFLVSFYNNEISEKSEIFDDQFSVERPDGSNFTLKIRSTKLEDSAMYFCASTIRGDGELFFGEGSRLTVL.

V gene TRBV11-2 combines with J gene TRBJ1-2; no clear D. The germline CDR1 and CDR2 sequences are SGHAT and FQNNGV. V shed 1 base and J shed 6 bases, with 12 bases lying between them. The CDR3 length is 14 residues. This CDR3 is CASSLVGGFNGYTF. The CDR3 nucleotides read TGTGCCAGCAGCTTAGTTGGAGGATTTAATGGCTACACCTTC.

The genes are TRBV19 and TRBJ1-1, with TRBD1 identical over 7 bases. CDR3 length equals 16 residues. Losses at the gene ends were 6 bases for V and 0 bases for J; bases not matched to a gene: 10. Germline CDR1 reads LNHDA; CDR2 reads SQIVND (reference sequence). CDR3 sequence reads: CASSEQGFTMNTEAFF. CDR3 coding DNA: TGTGCCAGTAGCGAACAGGGGTTCACCATGAACACTGAAGCTTTCTTT.